This T cell receptor (beta chain) was identified in a study of glioma-infiltrating T cells. The iRepertoire nested amplicon-rescue multiplex PCR amplified TCR alpha and beta CDR3s from RNA. For one-step reverse transcription and amplification, about 85-400 ng of tissue mRNA or PBMC total RNA was used. TCRdb analysed the multiplex PCR reads with MiXCR anew, one entry per CDR3 protein. The sample lists tens of thousands of distinct CDR3 sequences; around 37% were seen once. As for this clonotype: A much bigger clone sits one base away, suggesting this may be a read error.

Germline V lookup: CDR1 SQVTM, CDR2 ANQGSEA. This CDR3 is built from 14 residues. Trimming at V came to 3 bases and at J to 1 base, leaving 5 bases not matched to a gene. V is TRBV29-1 and J is TRBJ1-1; 7 nucleotides line up with TRBD1. The TCR sequence derives from a human donor with low-grade glioma or glioblastoma, undergoing nonglioma brain surgery, or in good health (not recorded which). Sequences were obtained from glioma tissue, nonneoplastic brain tissue, or PBMCs (not recorded which). The CDR3 here is CSVEPTGTNTEAFF. In nucleotides, the CDR3 is TGCAGCGTTGAGCCGACAGGGACGAACACTGAAGCTTTCTTT. The variable domain in full, completed from reference TRBV29-1 and TRBJ1-1, reads SAVISQKPSRDICQRGTSLTIQCQVDSQVTMMFWYRQQPGQSLTLIATANQGSEATYESGFVIDKFPISRPNLTFSTLTVSNMSPEDSSIYLCSVEPTGTNTEAFFGQGTRLTVV.